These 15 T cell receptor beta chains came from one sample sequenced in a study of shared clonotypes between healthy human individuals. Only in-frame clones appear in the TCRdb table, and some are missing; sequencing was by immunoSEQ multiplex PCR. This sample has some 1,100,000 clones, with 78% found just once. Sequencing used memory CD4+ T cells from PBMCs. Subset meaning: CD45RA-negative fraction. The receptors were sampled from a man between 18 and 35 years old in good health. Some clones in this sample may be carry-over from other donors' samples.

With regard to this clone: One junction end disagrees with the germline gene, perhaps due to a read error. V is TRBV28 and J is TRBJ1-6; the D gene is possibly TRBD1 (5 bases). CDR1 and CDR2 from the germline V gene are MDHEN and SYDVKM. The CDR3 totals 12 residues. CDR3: CASRQPRGTQEF. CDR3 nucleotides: TGTGCCAGCAGACAACCCCGGGGGACTCAGGAGTTT. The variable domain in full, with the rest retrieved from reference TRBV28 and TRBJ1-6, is DVKVTQSSRYLVKRTGEKVFLECVQDMDHENMFWYRQDPGLGLRLIYFSYDVKMKEKGDIPEGYSVSREKKERFSLILESASTNQTSMYLCASRQPRGTQEFGNGTRLTVT.

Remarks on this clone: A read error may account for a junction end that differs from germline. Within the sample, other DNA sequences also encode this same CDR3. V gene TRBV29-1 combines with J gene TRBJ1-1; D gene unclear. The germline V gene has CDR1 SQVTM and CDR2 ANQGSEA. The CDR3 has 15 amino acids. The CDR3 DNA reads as TGCAGTGTTGAAGATCGGGCGATATTGAACACTGAAGCTTTCTTT. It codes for CSVEDRAILNTEAFF.

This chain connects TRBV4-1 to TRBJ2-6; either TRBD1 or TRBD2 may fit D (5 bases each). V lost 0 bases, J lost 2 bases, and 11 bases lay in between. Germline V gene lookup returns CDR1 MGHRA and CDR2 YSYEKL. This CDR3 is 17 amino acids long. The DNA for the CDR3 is TGCGCCAGCAGCCAAGAGGGGGTAGATACTGGGGCCAACGTCCTGACTTTC. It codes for CASSQEGVDTGANVLTF.

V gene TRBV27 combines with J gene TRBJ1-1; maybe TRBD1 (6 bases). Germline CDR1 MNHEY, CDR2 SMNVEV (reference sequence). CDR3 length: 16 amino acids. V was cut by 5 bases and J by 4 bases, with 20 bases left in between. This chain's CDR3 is CASSTPGGRASTEAFF. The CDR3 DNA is TGTGCCAGCAGTACCCCGGGGGGCCGGGCGAGCACTGAAGCTTTCTTT.

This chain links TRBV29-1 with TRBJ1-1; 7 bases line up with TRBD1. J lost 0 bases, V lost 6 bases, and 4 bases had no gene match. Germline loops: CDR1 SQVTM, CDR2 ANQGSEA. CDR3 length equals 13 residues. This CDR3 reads CSVATGVNTEAFF. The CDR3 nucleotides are TGCAGCGTCGCCACAGGGGTGAACACTGAAGCTTTCTTT.

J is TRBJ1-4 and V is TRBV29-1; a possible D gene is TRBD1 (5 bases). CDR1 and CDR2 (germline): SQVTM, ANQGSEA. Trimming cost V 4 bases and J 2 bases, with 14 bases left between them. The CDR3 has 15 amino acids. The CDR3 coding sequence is TGCAGCGTTGCAAAGGGGAGTGCGACTAATGAAAAACTGTTTTTT. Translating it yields CSVAKGSATNEKLFF.

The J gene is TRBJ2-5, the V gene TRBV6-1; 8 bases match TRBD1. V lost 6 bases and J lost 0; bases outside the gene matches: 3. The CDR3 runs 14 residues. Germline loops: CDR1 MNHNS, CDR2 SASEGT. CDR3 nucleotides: TGTGCCAGCAGGCGGACAGGGTACCAAGAGACCCAGTACTTC. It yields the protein CASRRTGYQETQYF.

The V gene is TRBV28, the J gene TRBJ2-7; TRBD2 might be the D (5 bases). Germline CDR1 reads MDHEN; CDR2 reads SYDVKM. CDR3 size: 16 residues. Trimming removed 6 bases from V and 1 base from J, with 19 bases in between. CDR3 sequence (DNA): TGTGCCAGCAGCACTAGGCCTGGCAGGTTATCCTACGAGCAGTACTTC. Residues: CASSTRPGRLSYEQYF.

DNA of the CDR3: TGTGCCAGCAGTCCCCCGCGAAACGGGGAAGCTTTCTTT. It specifies CASSPPRNGEAFF. V usage is TRBV28 and J usage is TRBJ1-1; D gene uncertain. The CDR3 loop spans 13 amino acids. The V end was cut by 5 bases, the J end by 8 bases, with 15 bases between. CDR1 MDHEN and CDR2 SYDVKM come from the germline V gene.

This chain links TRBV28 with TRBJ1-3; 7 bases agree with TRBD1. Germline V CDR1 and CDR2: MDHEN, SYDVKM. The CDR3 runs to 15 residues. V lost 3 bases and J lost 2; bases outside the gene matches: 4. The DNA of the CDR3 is TGTGCCAGCAGTTTTATCGGGACAGCTGGAAACACCATATATTTT. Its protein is CASSFIGTAGNTIYF.

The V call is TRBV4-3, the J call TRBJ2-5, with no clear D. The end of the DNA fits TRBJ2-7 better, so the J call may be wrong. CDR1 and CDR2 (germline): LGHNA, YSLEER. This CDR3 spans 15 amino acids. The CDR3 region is CASSQWAQLTYEQYF. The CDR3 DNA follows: TGCGCCAGCAGCCAGTGGGCTCAGCTCACCTACGAGCAGTACTTC.

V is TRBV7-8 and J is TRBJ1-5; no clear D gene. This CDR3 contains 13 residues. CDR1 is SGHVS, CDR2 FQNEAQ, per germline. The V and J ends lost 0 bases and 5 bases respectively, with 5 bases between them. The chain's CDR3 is CASSLATDQPQHF. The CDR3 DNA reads TGTGCCAGCAGCTTAGCGACGGATCAGCCCCAGCATTTT. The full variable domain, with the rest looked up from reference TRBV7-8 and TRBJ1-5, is GAGVSQSPRYKVAKRGQDVALRCDPISGHVSLFWYQQALGQGPEFLTYFQNEAQLDKSGLPSDRFFAERPEGSVSTLKIQRTQQEDSAVYLCASSLATDQPQHFGDGTRLSIL.

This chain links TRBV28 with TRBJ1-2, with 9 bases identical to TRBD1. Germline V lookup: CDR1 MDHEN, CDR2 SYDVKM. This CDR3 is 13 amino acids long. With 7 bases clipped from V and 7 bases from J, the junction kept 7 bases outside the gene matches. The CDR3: CASKLQGAVGYTF. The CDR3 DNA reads TGTGCCAGCAAACTACAGGGGGCGGTTGGCTACACCTTC.

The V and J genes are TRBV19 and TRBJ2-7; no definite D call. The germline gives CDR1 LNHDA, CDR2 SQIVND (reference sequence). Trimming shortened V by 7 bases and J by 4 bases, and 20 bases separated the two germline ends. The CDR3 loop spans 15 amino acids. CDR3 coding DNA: TGTGCCAGTACCCCCGGACCGAACGCTTGGTACGAGCAGTACTTC. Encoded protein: CASTPGPNAWYEQYF.

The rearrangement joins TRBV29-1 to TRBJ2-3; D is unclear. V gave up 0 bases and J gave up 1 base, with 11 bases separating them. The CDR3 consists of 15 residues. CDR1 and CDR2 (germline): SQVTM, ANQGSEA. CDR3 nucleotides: TGCAGCGTTGAAGATAAGGCGTTGGGCACAGATACGCAGTATTTT. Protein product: CSVEDKALGTDTQYF.